This TCR beta chain appears in the sequencing data of a study of T-cell memory formation after mild COVID-19. Across the study: There were largely donor-specific TCR clusters.

Study-level results: Cross-reactive memory apparently joined, as some responding clones appeared in pre-infection memory.

On this clonotype: Its antigen is unknown.

Using its own MiXCR run on the 5' RACE reads, TCRdb lists one record per CDR3 protein. The sample shows around 130,000 distinct CDR3 sequences, about 15% of them seen only once. The CDR3 runs to 14 residues. Trimming pared 3 bases from V and 7 bases from J, leaving 15 bases between. Germline CDR1 is KGHSH and CDR2 is LQKENI. The receptor comes from a man between 18 and 29 years old who had mild COVID-19 (a few samples of this study predate the infection). Cell type and time point are not known. This sequence joins TRBV18 and TRBJ1-2; a possible D gene is TRBD1 (5 bases). Input material: PBMCs or a T cell subset sorted from them (not recorded which). The CDR3 DNA is TGTGCCAGCTCACCTTCGCCAGCCCAGGGTGGCTACACCTTC. Translating it yields CASSPSPAQGGYTF.